This entry lists 26 T cell receptor beta chains sequenced from one sample in a study of blood T cell repertoires in COVID-19. Libraries were prepared by immunoSEQ multiplex PCR; TCRdb keeps only in-frame clonotypes and omits some of them. The sample contains about 260,000 clones, around 93% of which appear only once. The sample taken for sequencing was PBMCs or T cells enriched from blood (not recorded which). These receptors were obtained from a man aged 35 to 55 who had been exposed to COVID-19.

The genes are TRBV14 and TRBJ1-1; D is unresolved. V lost 1 base and J 0 bases, leaving 6 bases between the germline ends. This CDR3 is 14 amino acids long. Germline-derived CDR1 and CDR2 are SGHDN and FVKESK. The CDR3 DNA is TGTGCCAGCAGCCAAGGGCAAGTGAACACTGAAGCTTTCTTT. Its protein is CASSQGQVNTEAFF.

The rearrangement joins TRBV30 to TRBJ2-7; 10 nucleotides align to TRBD2. The CDR3 extends over 14 amino acids. In germline, CDR1 is GTSNPN, CDR2 SVGIG (reference sequence). Losses at the gene ends were 0 bases for V and 4 bases for J; bases not matched to a gene: 3. This CDR3 is CAWSVGGLAYEQYF. CDR3 nucleotide sequence: TGTGCCTGGAGTGTAGGGGGACTAGCGTACGAGCAGTACTTC.

The V call is TRBV4-1, the J call TRBJ1-2; the match to TRBD1 covers 10 bases. Trimming cost V 2 bases and J 6 bases; bases outside gene matches: 3. CDR1 and CDR2 (germline): MGHRA, YSYEKL. The CDR3 length is 14 residues. The CDR3 DNA reads TGCGCCAGCAGCCAACGGACAGGGGGAAATGGCTACACCTTC. Its translation is CASSQRTGGNGYTF.

This rearrangement joins TRBV28 to TRBJ1-2, with a tentative D call TRBD1 (6 bases). Germline assignment: CDR1 MDHEN and CDR2 SYDVKM. CDR3 length: 12 residues. Trimming took off 6 bases at V and 5 bases at J, with 10 bases between the two ends. As DNA, the CDR3 is TGTGCCAGCAGGGAACAGGGATATGGCTACACCTTC. This gives the protein CASREQGYGYTF.

V and J are TRBV5-1 and TRBJ2-5; D not certain. The germline V gene encodes CDR1 SGHRS and CDR2 YFSETQ. The CDR3 runs 17 residues. Deletions cut 0 bases from V and 5 bases from J, with 20 bases between. The CDR3 here is CASSLGMSSHKWETQYF. The DNA for the CDR3 is TGCGCCAGCAGCTTGGGAATGTCATCTCACAAGTGGGAGACCCAGTACTTC. Full variable domain (outside the CDR3, taken from reference TRBV5-1 and TRBJ2-5): KAGVTQTPRYLIKTRGQQVTLSCSPISGHRSVSWYQQTPGQGLQFLFEYFSETQRNKGNFPGRFSGRQFSNSRSEMNVSTLELGDSALYLCASSLGMSSHKWETQYFGPGTRLLVL.

This sequence joins TRBV25-1 and TRBJ1-5; tentative D call: TRBD1 (6 bases). Germline V gene lookup returns CDR1 MGHDK and CDR2 SYGVNS. The CDR3 contains 15 residues. The V end lost 2 bases, the J end lost 3 bases, and 11 bases lay between the germline ends. CDR3: CASSEQRDTNQPQHF. CDR3 sequence (DNA): TGTGCCAGCAGTGAACAAAGGGACACCAATCAGCCCCAGCATTTT.

The chain carries TRBV7-9 and TRBJ1-1, with D tentatively TRBD1 (6 bases). Germline V gives CDR1 SEHNR, CDR2 FQNEAQ (reference sequence). Between the trimmed V and J ends, which lost 5 bases and 4 bases, there was a span of 11 bases. The CDR3 is made up of 13 amino acids. DNA of the CDR3: TGTGCCAGCAGCACGCCCAGGGGCACTGAAGCTTTCTTT. Translated, it gives CASSTPRGTEAFF.

This chain connects TRBV27 to TRBJ1-5, with D possibly matching TRBD1 (5 bases). Per the germline V gene, CDR1 is MNHEY and CDR2 is SMNVEV (reference sequence). The CDR3 is made up of 19 amino acids. V was clipped by 1 base and J by 1 base, with 20 bases between them. The CDR3 DNA reads as TGTGCCAGCAGTTTATTGGGGGATGGGACTTATAGGAGCAATCAGCCCCAGCATTTT. It translates to CASSLLGDGTYRSNQPQHF.

The J gene is TRBJ2-4, the V gene TRBV5-1, with TRBD2 identical over 9 bases. The CDR3 is 16 residues long. The germline V gene encodes CDR1 SGHRS and CDR2 YFSETQ. V lost 3 bases, J lost 0 bases, and 4 bases stayed unmatched. This CDR3 reads CASSSTSGAAKNIQYF. The CDR3 DNA reads as TGCGCCAGCAGCTCGACTAGCGGAGCAGCCAAAAACATTCAGTACTTC.

The V and J genes are TRBV27 and TRBJ2-7; 11 bases line up with TRBD1. This CDR3 contains 16 residues. J was trimmed by 2 bases and V by 5 bases; bases with no gene match: 8. Germline values: CDR1 MNHEY, CDR2 SMNVEV (reference sequence). The CDR3 loop is CASSPKVDRGPYEQYF. DNA for the CDR3: TGTGCCAGCAGTCCAAAGGTGGACAGGGGGCCCTACGAGCAGTACTTC.

The chain links TRBV5-5 to TRBJ1-6; D unclear. The germline gives CDR1 SGHKS, CDR2 YYEKEE (reference sequence). This CDR3 has 16 amino acids. The ends were cut back, 4 bases at V and 4 bases at J, with 15 bases in the middle. CDR3 DNA: TGTGCCAGCAGCCCCCGATCTGCGGGATATAATTCACCCCTCCACTTT. Its translation: CASSPRSAGYNSPLHF.

The genes are TRBV9 and TRBJ2-5; TRBD2 matches 9 bases. The CDR3 runs to 15 residues. Germline V gene sequence: CDR1 SGDLS, CDR2 YYNGEE. V dropped 0 bases and J dropped 4; count of bases not matched to a gene: 4. This CDR3 reads CASSVGGREGETQYF. CDR3 coding DNA: TGTGCCAGCAGCGTAGGAGGGCGGGAGGGAGAGACCCAGTACTTC.

The V call is TRBV9, the J call TRBJ2-2, with unresolved D. Germline V gives CDR1 SGDLS, CDR2 YYNGEE. V was pared by 3 bases and J by 1 base, with 7 bases between. The CDR3 is made up of 14 amino acids. The CDR3 DNA follows: TGTGCCAGCAGCGCTGCGAAGAACACCGGGGAGCTGTTTTTT. Its protein is CASSAAKNTGELFF.

The chain is built from TRBV9 and TRBJ2-3; D not certain. Germline-derived CDR1 and CDR2 are SGDLS and YYNGEE. Trimming shortened V by 3 bases and J by 2 bases, and 4 bases separated the two germline ends. The CDR3 length is 12 residues. The CDR3 DNA is TGTGCCAGCAGCGCATCCACAGATACGCAGTATTTT. This sequence encodes CASSASTDTQYF.

The CDR3, as DNA: TGTGCCAGCGACAGCTTAGTGGGGACTGAAGCTTTCTTT. Translation: CASDSLVGTEAFF. V usage is TRBV28 and J usage is TRBJ1-1; a weak D match, TRBD1 (5 bases). The germline V gene has CDR1 MDHEN and CDR2 SYDVKM. Deletions cut 8 bases from V and 5 bases from J, with 15 bases between. The CDR3 is 13 amino acids.

The chain employs TRBV14 and TRBJ1-1, with 8 positions matching TRBD1. The length of the CDR3 is 14 residues. V lost 2 bases and J lost 7; bases outside the gene matches: 6. From germline, CDR1 is SGHDN and CDR2 FVKESK. The CDR3 spells CASSQYQGANEAFF. DNA for the CDR3: TGTGCCAGCAGCCAATATCAGGGGGCCAATGAAGCTTTCTTT.

This sequence joins TRBV9 and TRBJ1-1, with TRBD1 as a possible D gene (5 bases). Germline assignment: CDR1 SGDLS and CDR2 YYNGEE. The CDR3 consists of 14 residues. Deletions cut 2 bases from V and 0 bases from J, with 8 bases between. CDR3 DNA sequence: TGTGCCAGCAGCGTCGGGGGAATGAACACTGAAGCTTTCTTT. Protein: CASSVGGMNTEAFF.

This clone was seen once. The chain uses TRBV2 and TRBJ1-2; 8 bases line up with TRBD1. This CDR3 is built from 14 residues. Germline CDR1 SNHLY, CDR2 FYNNEI. V shed 6 bases, J shed 2 bases, and the junction held 5 bases outside the gene matches. The CDR3 protein is CASSSQGANYGYTF. CDR3 DNA: TGTGCCAGCAGCTCCCAGGGGGCCAACTATGGCTACACCTTC.

V usage is TRBV12-3 or TRBV12-4 and J usage is TRBJ2-7, with a weak D call TRBD1 (5 bases). CDR3 size: 12 residues. Trimming stripped 6 bases from V and 6 bases from J, with 12 bases between. This CDR3 is CASRIGVGEQYF. The CDR3, as DNA: TGTGCCAGCAGAATAGGGGTGGGCGAGCAGTACTTC.

The chain couples TRBV2 to TRBJ1-2; 7 nucleotides match TRBD1. The CDR3 spans 13 residues. Germline trimming cut 7 bases from V and 8 bases from J; bases unmatched to any gene: 10. CDR1 and CDR2 from the germline V gene are SNHLY and FYNNEI. CDR3 sequence: CASKPTGFEGYTF. As DNA, the CDR3 is TGTGCCAGCAAACCGACAGGGTTCGAGGGCTACACCTTC.

J is TRBJ1-1 and V is TRBV3-1 (or the pseudogene TRBV3-2), with D unclear. With 3 bases removed from V and 2 bases from J, the gap between germline ends came to 16 bases. This CDR3 is built from 16 residues. Germline values: CDR1 LGHDT, CDR2 YNNKEL (reference sequence). The DNA for the CDR3 is TGTGCCAGCAGCCAGTACCTTCTTAGAAGTAACACTGAAGCTTTCTTT. Translating it yields CASSQYLLRSNTEAFF.

J is TRBJ1-6 and V is TRBV9; D uncertain. Trimming took off 5 bases at V and 11 bases at J, with 17 bases between the two ends. The CDR3 loop spans 14 amino acids. CDR1 and CDR2 (germline): SGDLS, YYNGEE. CDR3 region: CASRAANIAAPLHF. CDR3 nucleotides: TGTGCCAGCAGAGCCGCAAACATCGCGGCACCCCTCCACTTT.

The chain combines TRBV10-1 with TRBJ1-2; D is uncertain. V was cut by 1 base and J by 4 bases, with 7 bases left in between. This CDR3 comprises 13 residues. Germline-derived CDR1 and CDR2 are WNHNN and SYGVQD (reference sequence). The CDR3: CASSEFRGYGYTF. The CDR3 nucleotides read TGCGCCAGCAGTGAGTTCAGAGGCTATGGCTACACCTTC.

This chain links TRBV2 with TRBJ2-7, with 13 bases identical to TRBD2. With 0 bases clipped from V and 4 bases from J, the junction kept 6 bases outside the gene matches. Germline values: CDR1 SNHLY, CDR2 FYNNEI. The CDR3 consists of 17 residues. The CDR3 loop is CASSEADPGLAGYEQYF. For the CDR3, the DNA is TGTGCCAGCAGTGAAGCGGATCCGGGACTAGCGGGATACGAGCAGTACTTC.

This rearrangement joins TRBV6-5 to TRBJ1-2, with D perhaps matching TRBD1 (5 bases). This CDR3 comprises 13 residues. The germline V gene encodes CDR1 MNHEY and CDR2 SVGAGI. Trimming removed 6 bases from V and 1 base from J, with 9 bases in between. The CDR3 sequence is CASSPTVNYGYTF. Written as DNA, the CDR3 is TGTGCCAGCAGCCCGACAGTTAACTATGGCTACACCTTC.

This clone was seen a single time. The rearrangement links TRBV27 to TRBJ2-7, with D uncertain. Germline CDR1 reads MNHEY; CDR2 reads SMNVEV (reference sequence). V lost 8 bases to trimming and J lost 4 bases, with 12 bases between them. The CDR3 extends over 12 amino acids. CDR3 DNA sequence: TGTGCCAGCGGAGTAAATTTATACGAGCAGTACTTC. It specifies CASGVNLYEQYF.